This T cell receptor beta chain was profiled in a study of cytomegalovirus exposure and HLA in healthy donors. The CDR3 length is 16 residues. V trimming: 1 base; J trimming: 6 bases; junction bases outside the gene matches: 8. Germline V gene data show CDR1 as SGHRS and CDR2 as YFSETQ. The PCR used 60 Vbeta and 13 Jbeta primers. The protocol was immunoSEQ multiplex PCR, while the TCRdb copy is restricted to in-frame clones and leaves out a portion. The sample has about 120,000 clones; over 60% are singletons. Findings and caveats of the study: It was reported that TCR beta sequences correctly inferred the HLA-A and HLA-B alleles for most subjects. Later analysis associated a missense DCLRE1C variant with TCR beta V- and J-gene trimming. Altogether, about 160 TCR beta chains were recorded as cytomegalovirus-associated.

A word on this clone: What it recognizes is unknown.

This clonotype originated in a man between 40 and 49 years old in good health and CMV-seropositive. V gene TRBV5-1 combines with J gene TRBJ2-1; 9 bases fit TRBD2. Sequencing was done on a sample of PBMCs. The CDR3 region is CASSLLLGLASNEQFF. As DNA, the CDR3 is TGCGCCAGCAGCTTGCTGCTGGGACTAGCATCCAATGAGCAGTTCTTC.